Following are 15 T cell receptor beta chains from one sample sequenced in a study of vaccination and CD4 T cells after COVID-19. Their cognate antigens are unknown. With the Oncomine TCR Beta short-read assay, DNA from cultured CD4+ T cells was sequenced. TCRdb recomputed calls from the PCR reads with MiXCR, one row per CDR3 protein. The sample comprises over 10,000 distinct CDR3 sequences, around 69% of which are singletons, and approximately 22% rests with the top ten. The sample's treatment: approximately 9-day PBMC culture with coronavirus spike peptide pools or control peptides (ViraFEST assay). The sample consisted of CD4+ T cells from blood, cultured in vitro. The receptors derive from a human donor who had recovered from COVID-19.

The chain combines TRBV28 with TRBJ1-5; D may be TRBD1 (5 bases). The V gene lost 6 bases and the J gene lost 4 bases, with 13 bases spanning the gap. This CDR3 region has 14 residues. CDR1 MDHEN and CDR2 SYDVKM come from the germline V gene. Written as DNA, the CDR3 is TGTGCCAGCAGGCCACAGGTGGGGAATCAGCCCCAGCATTTT. This gives the protein CASRPQVGNQPQHF.

The J gene is TRBJ2-5, the V gene TRBV20-1; the D is unclear. The CDR3 spans 15 residues. CDR1 and CDR2 (germline): DFQATT, SNEGSKA (reference sequence). V lost 0 bases, J lost 7 bases, and 18 bases lay in between. CDR3 residues: CSARDIPLSRGTQYF. DNA for the CDR3: TGCAGTGCTAGAGATATTCCCCTCTCGAGAGGGACCCAGTACTTC.

The chain has TRBV7-2 and TRBJ2-7; weak D call: TRBD1 (7 bases). This CDR3 has 18 residues. Germline V CDR1 and CDR2: SGHTA, FQGNSA. V lost 2 bases to trimming and J lost 4 bases, with 24 bases between them. The CDR3 reads CASSLPSGGAGLLYEQYF. CDR3 sequence (DNA): TGTGCCAGCAGCTTACCCTCAGGGGGAGCGGGTTTACTTTACGAGCAGTACTTC.

The J gene is TRBJ2-1, the V gene TRBV7-2; 11 bases are a match to TRBD1. CDR1 SGHTA and CDR2 FQGNSA come from the germline V gene. V shed 7 bases and J 6 bases; nucleotides not matched to a gene: 11. CDR3 length: 16 amino acids. CDR3 DNA: TGTGCCAGCACCCGGCGCGGGGGGACAGGGGGCAATGAGCAGTTCTTC. Protein product: CASTRRGGTGGNEQFF.

Judged by abundance, this clonotype is medium-sized. This chain links TRBV20-1 with TRBJ2-7, with D perhaps matching TRBD1 (5 bases). Germline CDR1 is DFQATT and CDR2 is SNEGSKA (reference sequence). This CDR3 region has 14 residues. V was pared by 3 bases and J by 5 bases, with 17 bases between. Here the CDR3 reads CSASGAGWKDEQYF. The DNA for the CDR3 is TGCAGTGCTAGTGGGGCAGGGTGGAAGGACGAGCAGTACTTC.

V usage is TRBV7-2 and J usage is TRBJ2-1; D not certain. This CDR3 has 15 amino acids. V lost 6 bases, J lost 4 bases, and 16 bases lay in between. Germline lookup yields CDR1 SGHTA and CDR2 FQGNSA. CDR3 loop: CASRKTVTLYNEQFF. DNA of the CDR3: TGTGCCAGCAGGAAAACAGTGACCCTTTACAATGAGCAGTTCTTC.

This clonotype appeared once. This chain links TRBV20-1 with TRBJ1-5, with TRBD1 identical over 10 bases. The CDR3 has 13 residues. Germline CDR1 reads DFQATT; CDR2 reads SNEGSKA (reference sequence). With V trimmed by 7 bases and J by 4 bases, 4 bases remained unmatched. As DNA, the CDR3 is TGCAGTGGGACAGGGGGAAGGAATCAGCCCCAGCATTTT. Its protein product is CSGTGGRNQPQHF.

This clonotype occurred a few times. CDR3 coding DNA: TGTGCCAGCACTTCCAGGGGGCGGGGACCGGGGCCCCAGCATTTT. Translated, it gives CASTSRGRGPGPQHF. The V call is TRBV6-1, the J call TRBJ1-5; 8 nucleotides line up with TRBD1. V lost 7 bases and J lost 9; bases outside the gene matches: 14. CDR3 size: 15 residues. Germline CDR1 is MNHNS and CDR2 is SASEGT.

This clonotype was picked up a small number of times. The chain is built from TRBV24-1 and TRBJ1-2; D is possibly TRBD1 (5 bases). Germline assignment: CDR1 KGHDR and CDR2 SFDVKD. V lost 5 bases, J lost 4 bases, and 7 bases lay in between. CDR3 size: 12 residues. For the CDR3, the DNA is TGTGCCACCAGTGTCGGGGCCTATGGCTACACCTTC. It translates to CATSVGAYGYTF.

The genes are TRBV7-9 and TRBJ2-6; D remains unclear. Trimming removed 4 bases at V and 4 bases at J, with 11 bases between. The CDR3 has 15 amino acids. CDR1 and CDR2 (germline): SEHNR, FQNEAQ (reference sequence). The CDR3 region has the DNA TGTGCCAGCAGCTCCCGATCGTCCGGGGCCAACGTCCTGACTTTC. This sequence encodes CASSSRSSGANVLTF.

The chain is built from TRBV20-1 and TRBJ2-1, with D possibly TRBD2 on 7 matching bases. Trimming shortened V by 6 bases and J by 4 bases, and 16 bases separated the two germline ends. This CDR3 contains 14 residues. CDR1 and CDR2 (germline): DFQATT, SNEGSKA (reference sequence). CDR3 amino acids: CSALVGGGYNEQFF. CDR3 coding DNA: TGCAGTGCCCTAGTGGGAGGGGGATACAATGAGCAGTTCTTC.

The CDR3 reads CASSPDSSGGYTF. In nucleotides, the CDR3 is TGTGCCAGCAGCCCTGACTCCTCCGGTGGCTACACCTTC. The rearrangement links TRBV7-2 to TRBJ1-2; D remains unclear. The germline CDR1 and CDR2 sequences are SGHTA and FQGNSA. CDR3 size: 13 residues. Trimming pared 5 bases from V and 7 bases from J, leaving 14 bases between.

J is TRBJ2-5 and V is TRBV28; D is unclear. The ends were cut back, 3 bases at V and 5 bases at J, with 13 bases in the middle. Germline V gene sequence: CDR1 MDHEN, CDR2 SYDVKM. The CDR3 is made up of 14 amino acids. The CDR3 sequence: CASSLPVSLETQYF. DNA of the CDR3: TGTGCCAGCAGTTTGCCCGTCTCCTTGGAGACCCAGTACTTC.

This clonotype was detected a few times. The V gene is TRBV20-1, the J gene TRBJ1-5; 8 bases agree with TRBD1. CDR3 length: 13 residues. Germline V gene data show CDR1 as DFQATT and CDR2 as SNEGSKA (reference sequence). With V trimmed by 5 bases and J by 6 bases, 6 bases remained unmatched. The CDR3, as DNA: TGCAGTGCTCGGACAGGGACGGGTCAGCCCCAGCATTTT. Protein: CSARTGTGQPQHF.

The rearrangement uses TRBV19 and TRBJ1-2; 7 bases match TRBD1. This CDR3 has 13 residues. Unmatched junction bases numbered 3, after V lost 6 bases and J lost 2 bases. CDR1 LNHDA and CDR2 SQIVND come from the germline V gene (reference sequence). CDR3 nucleotides: TGTGCCAGTAGGTCGGGACAGAACTATGGCTACACCTTC. Translating gives CASRSGQNYGYTF.